Reported below is one T cell receptor beta chain. In the original analysis: Estimation of nucleated cell counts was performed using reference gene primer amplification. Only in-frame clones appear in the TCRdb table, and some are missing; sequencing was by immunoSEQ multiplex PCR. That table furnishes V, J and clone size, whereas the DNA furnished D and trimming. The sample lists 100,000 to 150,000 clones, 79% occurring once. The CDR3 covers 16 residues. The germline gives CDR1 WSHSY, CDR2 SAAADI. J was trimmed by 6 bases and V by 0 bases; bases with no gene match: 10. The sample comes from a study of blood T cell repertoires in COVID-19. Across the study: Acute and convalescent COVID-19 specimens originated in the United States, Italy and Spain. PBMCs, B-cell-depleted T cells, or T cells were the source of the cDNA or gDNA that made up the material.

The gene calls are TRBV10-2 and TRBJ1-1; 7 positions match TRBD1. This TCR was sampled from a man aged 40-49 years with active or convalescent COVID-19. The sample comprised peripheral blood. CDR3 loop: CASSESRGRGIAEAFF. The CDR3 DNA is TGCGCCAGCAGTGAGTCTAGGGGCAGGGGGATCGCTGAAGCTTTCTTT.